The 7 T cell receptor beta chains reported below all come from one sample, sequenced in a study of cytomegalovirus exposure and HLA in healthy donors. The PCR was carried out with 60 Vbeta primers and 13 Jbeta primers. This table comes from immunoSEQ multiplex PCR, and its TCRdb copy is limited to in-frame clones, with some not included. The sample is made up of fewer than 200,000 clones, and the top ten hold 6.5% of it. The sample consisted of PBMCs. These receptors originate from a man aged 25-45 years in good health and CMV-seronegative.

Here the CDR3 DNA reads TGTGCCAGCACCCCCGACTTACACACCGGGGAGCTGTTTTTT. Amino acid sequence: CASTPDLHTGELFF. The genes are TRBV7-3 and TRBJ2-2; D is uncertain. The V end lost 7 bases, the J end lost 3 bases, and 12 bases lay between the germline ends. Germline lookup yields CDR1 SGHTA and CDR2 FQGTGA. This CDR3 has 14 residues.

The V call is TRBV6-5, the J call TRBJ1-2; weak D call: TRBD1 (5 bases). V was trimmed by 2 bases and J by 8 bases, leaving 15 bases between them. Germline CDR1 is MNHEY and CDR2 is SVGAGI. The CDR3 is made up of 14 amino acids. CDR3 amino acids: CASSYDWGASGYTF. The DNA of the CDR3 is TGTGCCAGCAGTTACGATTGGGGCGCGTCGGGCTACACCTTC.

The chain employs TRBV5-1 and TRBJ1-2, with D maybe TRBD1 (6 bases). This CDR3 is 14 amino acids long. Trimming cost V 2 bases and J 4 bases, with 12 bases left between them. Germline CDR1 SGHRS, CDR2 YFSETQ. The CDR3 protein is CASSFDTGSYGYTF. CDR3 sequence (DNA): TGCGCCAGCAGCTTCGATACAGGGAGCTATGGCTACACCTTC.

The V gene is TRBV19, the J gene TRBJ2-1, with 7 bases identical to TRBD2. Trimming removed 5 bases from V and 5 bases from J; junction bases left unmatched: 6. The CDR3 has 14 amino acids. Looked up from germline, CDR1 is LNHDA and CDR2 is SQIVND (reference sequence). In DNA, the CDR3 is TGTGCCAGTAGTGTTGGGACTATACACAATGAGCAGTTCTTC. The encoded protein is CASSVGTIHNEQFF.

J is TRBJ2-3 and V is TRBV4-2; 12 positions agree with TRBD2. The germline CDR1 and CDR2 sequences are LGHNA and YNFKEQ. J was trimmed by 6 bases and V by 3 bases; bases with no gene match: 4. The CDR3 runs 15 residues. CDR3 DNA: TGTGCCAGCAGCCAGTCTAGCGGGGGGGGCGATACGCAGTATTTT. As protein: CASSQSSGGGDTQYF.

J is TRBJ2-5 and V is TRBV7-9; no firm D call. Gene TRBJ2-7 matches the end of the DNA better, so the J call may be wrong. The V gene's germline CDR1 is SEHNR and CDR2 FQNEAQ (reference sequence). This CDR3 comprises 13 residues. The CDR3 reads CASSLAVDYEQYF. CDR3 in DNA: TGTGCCAGCAGCTTAGCTGTGGACTACGAGCAGTACTTC.

This chain links TRBV28 with TRBJ1-5, with 12 bases fitting TRBD1. V trimming: 4 bases; J trimming: 4 bases; junction bases outside the gene matches: 8. There are 17 residues in the CDR3. Germline CDR1 MDHEN, CDR2 SYDVKM. CDR3 in DNA: TGTGCCAGCAGTTGGGACAGGGGGCGCTTTGGGAATCAGCCCCAGCATTTT. Translation gives CASSWDRGRFGNQPQHF.